This TCR beta chain is from a study of T cell responses to AZD1222 COVID-19 vaccine. Whole-study results and caveats: Reportedly, nearly half of unique spike TCRs recognized epitopes outside B.1.351/B.1.1.7 mutations. Clonal diversity was possibly underestimated, and white British individuals and females predominated among donors. Regions 160-218 and 743-854 held dominance among vaccine-associated CD4 TCRs, which spanned spike. Spike-specific TCR repertoires showed rising breadth and depth after two AZD1222 doses.

Profiled with immunoSEQ multiplex PCR; TCRdb holds only in-frame clones, not every one. The table has approximately 100,000 clones, approximately 86% seen once. For this clone: As yet, its antigen is unknown.

The TCR originated in an adult who received the MenACWY meningococcal vaccine as a control. The sequenced sample was peripheral blood, obtained 28 days after the second dose of the MenACWY control vaccine.

CDR3 loop: CASTPPDRDTPYEQYF. CDR3 nucleotides: TGTGCCAGCACCCCCCCCGACCGGGACACCCCCTACGAGCAGTACTTC. V usage is TRBV25-1 and J usage is TRBJ2-7; D is possibly TRBD1 (6 bases). The CDR3 is 16 amino acids. V was cut by 7 bases and J by 2 bases, with 21 bases left in between. CDR1 is MGHDK, CDR2 SYGVNS, per germline.